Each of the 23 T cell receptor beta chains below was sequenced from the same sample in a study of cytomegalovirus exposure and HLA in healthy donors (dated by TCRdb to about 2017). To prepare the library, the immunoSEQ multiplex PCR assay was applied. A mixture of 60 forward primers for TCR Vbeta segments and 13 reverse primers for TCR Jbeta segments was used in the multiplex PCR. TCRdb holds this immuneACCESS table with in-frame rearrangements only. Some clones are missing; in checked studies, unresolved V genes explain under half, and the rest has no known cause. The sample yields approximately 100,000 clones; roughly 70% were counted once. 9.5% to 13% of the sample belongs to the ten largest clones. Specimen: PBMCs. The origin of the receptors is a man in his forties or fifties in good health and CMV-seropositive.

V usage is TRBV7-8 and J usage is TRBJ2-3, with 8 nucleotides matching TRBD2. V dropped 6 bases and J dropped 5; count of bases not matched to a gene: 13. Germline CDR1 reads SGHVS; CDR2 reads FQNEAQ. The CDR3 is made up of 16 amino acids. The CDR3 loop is CASSSSGTRKGDTQYF. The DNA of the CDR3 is TGTGCCAGCAGTTCATCCGGGACTAGAAAGGGAGATACGCAGTATTTT.

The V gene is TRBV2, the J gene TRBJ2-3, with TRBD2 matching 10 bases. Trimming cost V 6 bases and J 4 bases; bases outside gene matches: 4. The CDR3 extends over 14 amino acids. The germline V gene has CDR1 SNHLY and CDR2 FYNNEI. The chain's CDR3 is CASRPSGSADTQYF. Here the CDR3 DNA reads TGTGCCAGCAGACCTAGCGGGAGCGCAGATACGCAGTATTTT.

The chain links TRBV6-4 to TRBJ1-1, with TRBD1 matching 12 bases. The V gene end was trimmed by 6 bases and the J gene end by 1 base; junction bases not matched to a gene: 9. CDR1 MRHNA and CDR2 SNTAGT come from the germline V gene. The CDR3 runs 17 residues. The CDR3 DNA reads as TGTGCCAGCAGATCGGGACAGGGGGCGCGGTGGAACACTGAAGCTTTCTTT. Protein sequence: CASRSGQGARWNTEAFF.

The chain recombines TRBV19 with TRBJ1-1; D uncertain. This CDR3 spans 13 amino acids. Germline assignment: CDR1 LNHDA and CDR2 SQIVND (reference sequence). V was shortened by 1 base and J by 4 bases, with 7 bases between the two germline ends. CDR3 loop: CASSIGEGTEAFF. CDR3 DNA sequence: TGTGCCAGTAGTATAGGGGAGGGCACTGAAGCTTTCTTT.

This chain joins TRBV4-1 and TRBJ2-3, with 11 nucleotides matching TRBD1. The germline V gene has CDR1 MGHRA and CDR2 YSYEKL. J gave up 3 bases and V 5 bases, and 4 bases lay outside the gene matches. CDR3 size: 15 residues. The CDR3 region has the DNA TGCGCCAGCAGCGAAGGGACAGGGGGAACAGATACGCAGTATTTT. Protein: CASSEGTGGTDTQYF.

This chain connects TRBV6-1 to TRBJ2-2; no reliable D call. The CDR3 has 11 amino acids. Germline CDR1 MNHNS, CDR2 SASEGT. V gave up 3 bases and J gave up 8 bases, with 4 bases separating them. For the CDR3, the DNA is TGTGCCAGCAGTGACGTTGGGGAGCTGTTTTTT. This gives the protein CASSDVGELFF.

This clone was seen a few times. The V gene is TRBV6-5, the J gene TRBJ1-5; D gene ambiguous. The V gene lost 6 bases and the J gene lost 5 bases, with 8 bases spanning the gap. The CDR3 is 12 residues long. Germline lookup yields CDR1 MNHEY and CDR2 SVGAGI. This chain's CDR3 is CASSSDYQPQHF. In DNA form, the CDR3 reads TGTGCCAGCAGCTCCGACTATCAGCCCCAGCATTTT.

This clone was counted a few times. DNA for the CDR3: TGTGCCAGCAGCTTAGGATGGTATCGGGAGCAGTACGTC. Translation: CASSLGWYREQYV. The J gene is TRBJ2-7, the V gene TRBV7-8, with unresolved D. This CDR3 contains 13 residues. V shed 1 base and J shed 7 bases, with 11 bases lying between them. From germline, CDR1 is SGHVS and CDR2 FQNEAQ.

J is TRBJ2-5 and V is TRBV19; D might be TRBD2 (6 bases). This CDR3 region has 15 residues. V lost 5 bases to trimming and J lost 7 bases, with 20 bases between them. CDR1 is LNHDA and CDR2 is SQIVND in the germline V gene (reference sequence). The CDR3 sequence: CASSPSGQGLGTQYF. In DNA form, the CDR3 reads TGTGCCAGTAGTCCCTCGGGGCAGGGACTTGGGACCCAGTACTTC.

DNA for the CDR3: TGTGCCAGCAGTCCCCAGGTAGGGGCGTCCTACGAGCAGTACGTC. Encoded protein: CASSPQVGASYEQYV. The chain is built from TRBV28 and TRBJ2-7, with D possibly TRBD1 on 5 matching bases. CDR1 and CDR2 (germline): MDHEN, SYDVKM. This CDR3 comprises 15 residues. V was shortened by 5 bases and J by 1 base, with 15 bases between the two germline ends.

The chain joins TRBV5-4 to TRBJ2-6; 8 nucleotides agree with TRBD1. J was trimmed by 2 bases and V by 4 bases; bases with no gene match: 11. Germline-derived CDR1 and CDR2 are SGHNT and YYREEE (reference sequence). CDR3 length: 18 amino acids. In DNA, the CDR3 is TGTGCCAGCAGCCCGGACAGGGTCTTTTCCGCTGGGGCCAACGTCCTGACTTTC. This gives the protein CASSPDRVFSAGANVLTF.

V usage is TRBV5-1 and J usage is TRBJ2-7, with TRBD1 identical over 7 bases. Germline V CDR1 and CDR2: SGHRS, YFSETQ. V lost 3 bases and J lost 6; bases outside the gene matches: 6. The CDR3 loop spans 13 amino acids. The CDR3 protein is CASSSGQDGEQYV. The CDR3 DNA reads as TGCGCCAGCAGCTCTGGACAGGATGGCGAGCAGTACGTC.

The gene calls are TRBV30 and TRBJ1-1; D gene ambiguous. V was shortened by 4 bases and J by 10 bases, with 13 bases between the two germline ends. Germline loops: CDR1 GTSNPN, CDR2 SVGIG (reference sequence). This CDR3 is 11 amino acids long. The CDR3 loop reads CAWTGSRGAFF. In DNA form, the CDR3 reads TGTGCCTGGACCGGGTCTCGGGGAGCTTTCTTT.

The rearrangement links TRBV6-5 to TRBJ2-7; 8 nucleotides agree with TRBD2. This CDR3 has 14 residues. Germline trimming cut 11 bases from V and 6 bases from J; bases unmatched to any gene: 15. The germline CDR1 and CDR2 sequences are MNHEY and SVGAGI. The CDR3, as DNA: TGTGCCGCAGGCTCAAGGCTAGCGGGTGGCGAGCAGTACTTC. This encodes CAAGSRLAGGEQYF.

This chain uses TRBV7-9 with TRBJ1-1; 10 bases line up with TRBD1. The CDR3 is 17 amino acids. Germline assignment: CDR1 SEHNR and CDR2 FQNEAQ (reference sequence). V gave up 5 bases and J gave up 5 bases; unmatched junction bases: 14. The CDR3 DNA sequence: TGTGCCAGCAGCGACATCGGGACAGGGGCGAGAGAAACTGAAGCTTTCTTT. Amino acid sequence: CASSDIGTGARETEAFF. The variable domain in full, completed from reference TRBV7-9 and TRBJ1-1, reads DTGVSQNPRHKITKRGQNVTFRCDPISEHNRLYWYRQTLGQGPEFLTYFQNEAQLEKSRLLSDRFSAERPKGSFSTLEIQRTEQGDSAMYLCASSDIGTGARETEAFFGQGTRLTVV.

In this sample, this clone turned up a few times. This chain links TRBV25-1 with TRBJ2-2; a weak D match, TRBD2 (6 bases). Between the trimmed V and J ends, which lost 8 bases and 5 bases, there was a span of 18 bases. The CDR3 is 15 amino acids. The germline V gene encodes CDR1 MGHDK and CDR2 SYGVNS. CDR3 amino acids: CASGPRRDQTGELFF. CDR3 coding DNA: TGTGCCAGCGGACCGAGGCGGGATCAGACCGGGGAGCTGTTTTTT.

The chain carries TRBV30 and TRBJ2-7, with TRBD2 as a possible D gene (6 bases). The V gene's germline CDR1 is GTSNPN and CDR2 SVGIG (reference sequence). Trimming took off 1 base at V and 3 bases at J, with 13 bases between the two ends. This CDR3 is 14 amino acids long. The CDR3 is CAWSEASAFYEQYV. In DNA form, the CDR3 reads TGTGCCTGGAGTGAGGCTAGCGCTTTCTACGAGCAGTACGTC.

The CDR3 reads CAWSVGTRSNQPQHF. In DNA form, the CDR3 reads TGTGCCTGGAGTGTAGGGACAAGGTCGAATCAGCCCCAGCATTTT. The chain has TRBV30 and TRBJ1-5; a weak D match, TRBD1 (6 bases). CDR1 and CDR2 from the germline V gene are GTSNPN and SVGIG (reference sequence). CDR3 length: 15 residues. Trimming removed 0 bases at V and 4 bases at J, with 13 bases between. The full variable domain, completed using reference TRBV30 and TRBJ1-5, is SQTIHQWPATLVQPVGSPLSLECTVEGTSNPNLYWYRQAAGRGLQLLFYSVGIGQISSEVPQNLSASRPQDRQFILSSKKLLLSDSGFYLCAWSVGTRSNQPQHFGDGTRLSIL.

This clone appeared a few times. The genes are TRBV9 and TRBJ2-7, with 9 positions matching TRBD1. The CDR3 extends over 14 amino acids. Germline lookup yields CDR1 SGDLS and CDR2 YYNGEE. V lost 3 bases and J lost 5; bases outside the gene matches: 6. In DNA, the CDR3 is TGTGCCAGCAGCGCCGGGACAGGGCGACACGAGCAGTACTTC. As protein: CASSAGTGRHEQYF.

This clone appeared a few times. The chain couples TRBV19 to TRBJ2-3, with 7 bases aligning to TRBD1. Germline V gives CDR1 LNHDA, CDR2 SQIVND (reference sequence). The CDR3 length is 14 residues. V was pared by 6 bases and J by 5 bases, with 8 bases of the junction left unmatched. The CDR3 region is CASRTGDRGDTQYF. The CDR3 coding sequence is TGTGCCAGTAGAACAGGGGATAGGGGAGATACGCAGTATTTT.

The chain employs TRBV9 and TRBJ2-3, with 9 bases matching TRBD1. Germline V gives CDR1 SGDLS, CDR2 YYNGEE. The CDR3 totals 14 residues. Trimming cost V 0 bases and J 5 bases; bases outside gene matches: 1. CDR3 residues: CASSVGQGGDTQYF. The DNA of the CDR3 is TGTGCCAGCAGCGTAGGACAGGGGGGAGATACGCAGTATTTT.

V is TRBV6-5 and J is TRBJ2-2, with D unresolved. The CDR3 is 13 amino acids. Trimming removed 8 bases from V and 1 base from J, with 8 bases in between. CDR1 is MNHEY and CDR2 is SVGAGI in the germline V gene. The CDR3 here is CASARGNTGELFF. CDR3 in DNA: TGTGCCAGCGCCAGAGGGAACACCGGGGAGCTGTTTTTT.

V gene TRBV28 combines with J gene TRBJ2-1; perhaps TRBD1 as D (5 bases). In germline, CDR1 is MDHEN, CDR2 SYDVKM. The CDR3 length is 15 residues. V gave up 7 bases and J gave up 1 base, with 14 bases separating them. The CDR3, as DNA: TGTGCCAGCACCCTACGCCAGGGATCCTACAATGAGCAGTTCTTC. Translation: CASTLRQGSYNEQFF.